Listed here are 9 T cell receptor beta chains from one sample, sequenced in a study of cytomegalovirus exposure and HLA in healthy donors. Primers: 60 Vbeta forward and 13 Jbeta reverse. The repertoire was sequenced with immunoSEQ multiplex PCR; TCRdb's copy has only in-frame clones and lacks some. The sample gives approximately 130,000 clones, roughly four fifths of which show up once; 5.9% is in the top ten. Material: PBMCs. Every receptor here comes from a woman aged 40 to 55 in good health and CMV-seropositive.

The chain is built from TRBV28 and TRBJ2-6; D is possibly TRBD2 (6 bases). The CDR3 totals 18 residues. Germline assignment: CDR1 MDHEN and CDR2 SYDVKM. V lost 6 bases to trimming and J lost 1 base, with 19 bases between them. The DNA for the CDR3 is TGTGCCAGCAGCCCTGGGGGGATGTTCCCGTCTGGGGCCAACGTCCTGACTTTC. Protein sequence: CASSPGGMFPSGANVLTF.

This clone was picked up one time. The chain carries TRBV7-2 and TRBJ2-5; 8 nucleotides match TRBD2. The J call may be in error: the DNA end matches TRBJ2-7 better. The germline V gene has CDR1 SGHTA and CDR2 FQGNSA. This CDR3 has 16 amino acids. The CDR3 spells CASSSPLAGGTYEQYF. The CDR3 region has the DNA TGTGCCAGCAGCAGTCCTCTAGCGGGTGGAACCTACGAGCAGTACTTC.

This chain uses TRBV6-4 with TRBJ1-5; TRBD1 might be the D (5 bases). CDR1 and CDR2 (germline): MRHNA, SNTAGT. The CDR3 extends over 13 amino acids. V lost 2 bases and J lost 4, with 6 bases in between. CDR3 nucleotide sequence: TGTGCCAGCAGTGACGGGGGGAATCAGCCCCAGCATTTT. Protein: CASSDGGNQPQHF.

The rearrangement uses TRBV6-5 and TRBJ1-2, with 7 positions matching TRBD1. Germline CDR1 reads MNHEY; CDR2 reads SVGAGI. V lost 5 bases, J lost 1 base, and 7 bases stayed unmatched. The CDR3 totals 15 residues. The CDR3 coding sequence is TGTGCCAGCAGTGGACAGGATCTTAATAACTATGGCTACACCTTC. Amino acids: CASSGQDLNNYGYTF.

The CDR3 DNA follows: TGCGCCAGCAGCTGGTCCGGGACAGGGGACCAACCCGGGTACTTC. This sequence encodes CASSWSGTGDQPGYF. V and J are TRBV5-1 and TRBJ2-5, with 10 bases identical to TRBD1. Losses at the gene ends were 3 bases for V and 13 bases for J; bases not matched to a gene: 15. The CDR3 contains 15 residues. CDR1 is SGHRS and CDR2 is YFSETQ in the germline V gene. The full variable domain, rest sourced from reference TRBV5-1 and TRBJ2-5, is KAGVTQTPRYLIKTRGQQVTLSCSPISGHRSVSWYQQTPGQGLQFLFEYFSETQRNKGNFPGRFSGRQFSNSRSEMNVSTLELGDSALYLCASSWSGTGDQPGYFGPGTRLLVL.

The chain combines TRBV28 with TRBJ2-7; tentative D call: TRBD1 (6 bases). Trimming took off 2 bases at V and 4 bases at J, with 12 bases between the two ends. This CDR3 is built from 14 residues. Germline loops: CDR1 MDHEN, CDR2 SYDVKM. CDR3 nucleotides: TGTGCCAGCAGTTTAGCCAGGGGAAGATACGAGCAGTACTTC. As protein: CASSLARGRYEQYF.

This chain joins TRBV6-1 and TRBJ1-1; unclear D gene. The CDR3 covers 14 residues. Trimming shortened V by 2 bases and J by 2 bases, and 9 bases separated the two germline ends. CDR1 and CDR2 (germline): MNHNS, SASEGT. The CDR3 protein is CASSERGVNTEAFF. As DNA, the CDR3 is TGTGCCAGCAGTGAACGGGGTGTTAACACTGAAGCTTTCTTT.

This clone has a handful of counts. The chain has TRBV28 and TRBJ1-5, with 7 nucleotides matching TRBD1. Germline-derived CDR1 and CDR2 are MDHEN and SYDVKM. V lost 7 bases, J lost 6 bases, and 6 bases stayed unmatched. The CDR3 loop spans 13 amino acids. The CDR3 sequence: CASTLTGSQPQHF. The CDR3 coding sequence is TGTGCCAGCACCCTGACAGGGAGTCAGCCCCAGCATTTT.

This clone was seen a few times. This chain links TRBV5-1 with TRBJ2-1, with 9 bases identical to TRBD1. The germline V gene has CDR1 SGHRS and CDR2 YFSETQ. The CDR3 length is 16 residues. The ends lost 6 bases at V and 3 bases at J; junction bases unmatched: 10. The CDR3, as DNA: TGCGCCAGCACCTCTTCCCGACAGGGGGGCTACAATGAGCAGTTCTTC. Translating gives CASTSSRQGGYNEQFF.